This is a list of T cell receptor beta chains from one sample in a study of shared clonotypes between healthy human individuals. Clones were sequenced by immunoSEQ multiplex PCR, and TCRdb holds only the in-frame ones, with some missing. The sample carries fewer than 1.8 million clones, about 98.5% recorded once. The source material was naive CD4+ T cells sorted from blood. All receptors derive from a man aged 25 to 45 in good health. The CDR3 runs from the conserved cysteine through the conserved F or W. A D gene is named only where the DNA matches it firmly. Only part of the rows carry a size: once, few, many, or a class if the clone is expanded.

d_call: TRBD1; clone_size: NA; v_call: TRBV7-9; j_call: TRBJ1-2; cdr3_aa: CASTPELSGQGANYGYTF; cdr3_nt: TGTGCCAGCACCCCCGAACTCTCTGGACAGGGGGCGAACTATGGCTACACCTTC
d_call: TRBD1; clone_size: NA; v_call: TRBV13; j_call: TRBJ1-2; cdr3_aa: CASSPLDRGGYTF; cdr3_nt: TGTGCCAGCAGTCCCCTCGACAGGGGGGGCTACACCTTC
d_call: TRBD1; clone_size: NA; v_call: TRBV28; j_call: TRBJ2-1; cdr3_aa: CASRSGQSYNEQFF; cdr3_nt: TGTGCCAGCAGATCGGGACAGTCGTACAATGAGCAGTTCTTC
d_call: NA; clone_size: NA; v_call: TRBV28; j_call: TRBJ2-2; cdr3_aa: CASSLRTGELFF; cdr3_nt: TGTGCCAGCAGTTTAAGGACCGGGGAGCTGTTTTTT
d_call: TRBD2; clone_size: NA; v_call: TRBV2; j_call: TRBJ2-5; cdr3_aa: CASSGTSSQETQYF; cdr3_nt: TGTGCCAGCAGCGGGACTAGCTCACAGGAGACCCAGTACTTC
d_call: NA; clone_size: NA; v_call: TRBV9; j_call: TRBJ2-3; cdr3_aa: CASSVFNGDTQYF; cdr3_nt: TGTGCCAGCAGCGTATTTAACGGAGATACGCAGTATTTT
d_call: NA; clone_size: NA; v_call: TRBV15; j_call: TRBJ2-2; cdr3_aa: CATSRDKRGTGELFF; cdr3_nt: TGTGCCACCAGCAGAGATAAACGGGGGACCGGGGAGCTGTTTTTT
d_call: NA; clone_size: NA; v_call: TRBV5-1; j_call: TRBJ2-5; cdr3_aa: CASSWRSEETQYF; cdr3_nt: TGCGCCAGCAGCTGGCGGTCGGAAGAGACCCAGTACTTC
d_call: NA; clone_size: NA; v_call: TRBV2; j_call: TRBJ1-1; cdr3_aa: CASSLMNTEAFF; cdr3_nt: TGTGCCAGCAGCTTGATGAACACTGAAGCTTTCTTT
d_call: NA; clone_size: once; v_call: TRBV18; j_call: TRBJ1-2; cdr3_aa: CASSPSEYPHNGYTF; cdr3_nt: TGTGCCAGCTCACCGTCAGAATACCCGCATAATGGCTACACCTTC
d_call: NA; clone_size: NA; v_call: TRBV19; j_call: TRBJ2-7; cdr3_aa: CASSASGGPGTLYEQYF; cdr3_nt: TGTGCCAGTAGTGCTTCAGGCGGGCCAGGGACCCTCTACGAGCAGTACTTC
d_call: TRBD2; clone_size: NA; v_call: TRBV5-4; j_call: TRBJ2-3; cdr3_aa: CASSLRLAGTDTQYF; cdr3_nt: TGTGCCAGCAGCCTAAGACTAGCGGGCACAGATACGCAGTATTTT
d_call: NA; clone_size: NA; v_call: TRBV9; j_call: TRBJ2-5; cdr3_aa: CASSPSVGAETQYF; cdr3_nt: TGTGCCAGCAGCCCGTCCGTTGGGGCAGAGACCCAGTACTTC
d_call: NA; clone_size: NA; v_call: TRBV9; j_call: TRBJ1-1; cdr3_aa: CASSVLDKAEAFF; cdr3_nt: TGTGCCAGCAGCGTACTCGACAAAGCTGAAGCTTTCTTT
d_call: NA; clone_size: NA; v_call: TRBV2; j_call: TRBJ1-5; cdr3_aa: CASSLTGVGNQPQHF; cdr3_nt: TGTGCCAGCAGTTTAACAGGAGTGGGCAATCAGCCCCAGCATTTT
d_call: TRBD2; clone_size: NA; v_call: TRBV7-2; j_call: TRBJ2-7; cdr3_aa: CASSLEVSSGTYEQYF; cdr3_nt: TGTGCCAGCAGCTTAGAAGTGTCTAGCGGCACTTACGAGCAGTACTTC
d_call: NA; clone_size: few; v_call: TRBV9; j_call: TRBJ1-5; cdr3_aa: CASSVVDSPNQPQHF; cdr3_nt: TGTGCCAGCAGCGTAGTGGACAGTCCCAATCAGCCCCAGCATTTT
d_call: NA; clone_size: once; v_call: TRBV4-3; j_call: TRBJ2-1; cdr3_aa: CASSQGLEDNEQFF; cdr3_nt: TGCGCCAGCAGCCAAGGGCTAGAAGACAATGAGCAGTTCTTC
d_call: NA; clone_size: NA; v_call: TRBV28; j_call: TRBJ2-1; cdr3_aa: CASSSTMVNEQFF; cdr3_nt: TGTGCCAGCAGTTCGACGATGGTAAATGAGCAGTTCTTC
d_call: NA; clone_size: NA; v_call: TRBV18; j_call: TRBJ1-4; cdr3_aa: CASSPASSVNVNEKLFF; cdr3_nt: TGTGCCAGCTCACCAGCCAGCTCCGTGAACGTAAATGAAAAACTGTTTTTT
d_call: TRBD2; clone_size: NA; v_call: TRBV2; j_call: TRBJ2-3; cdr3_aa: CASRRRSGSSTDTQYF; cdr3_nt: TGTGCCAGCAGGCGACGTAGCGGGTCTAGCACAGATACGCAGTATTTT
d_call: NA; clone_size: once; v_call: TRBV11-2; j_call: TRBJ1-3; cdr3_aa: CASSLEALRTDSGNTIYF; cdr3_nt: TGTGCCAGCAGCTTAGAGGCGCTCCGGACCGACTCTGGAAACACCATATATTTT
d_call: NA; clone_size: once; v_call: TRBV25-1; j_call: TRBJ1-5; cdr3_aa: CASSGRGNNQPQHF; cdr3_nt: TGTGCCAGCAGTGGGCGGGGAAACAATCAGCCCCAGCATTTT
d_call: NA; clone_size: NA; v_call: TRBV6-5; j_call: TRBJ1-4; cdr3_aa: CASSHGRTTNEKLFF; cdr3_nt: TGTGCCAGCAGCCACGGAAGGACAACTAATGAAAAACTGTTTTTT
d_call: NA; clone_size: once; v_call: TRBV5-1; j_call: TRBJ2-3; cdr3_aa: CASSAVGGGGSDTQYF; cdr3_nt: TGCGCCAGCAGCGCGGTAGGGGGCGGGGGCTCAGATACGCAGTATTTT
d_call: NA; clone_size: NA; v_call: TRBV25-1; j_call: TRBJ1-2; cdr3_aa: CASKEGYSEYGYTF; cdr3_nt: TGTGCCAGCAAGGAGGGGTACAGCGAGTATGGCTACACCTTC
d_call: NA; clone_size: NA; v_call: TRBV7-2; j_call: TRBJ2-7; cdr3_aa: CASSLAFWAKVSYEQYF; cdr3_nt: TGTGCCAGCAGCTTAGCGTTTTGGGCAAAGGTGTCCTACGAGCAGTACTTC
d_call: NA; clone_size: NA; v_call: TRBV9; j_call: TRBJ2-7; cdr3_aa: CASSVGGVSSHEQYF; cdr3_nt: TGTGCCAGCAGCGTAGGGGGTGTTTCCTCCCACGAGCAGTACTTC
d_call: TRBD1; clone_size: once; v_call: TRBV11-3; j_call: TRBJ2-3; cdr3_aa: CASEGAGGVKQYF; cdr3_nt: TGTGCCAGCGAGGGGGCAGGCGGTGTGAAGCAGTATTTT
d_call: NA; clone_size: NA; v_call: TRBV5-1; j_call: TRBJ1-5; cdr3_aa: CASSLRGDSNQPQHF; cdr3_nt: TGCGCCAGCAGCTTAAGAGGGGATAGCAATCAGCCCCAGCATTTT
d_call: TRBD2; clone_size: NA; v_call: TRBV9; j_call: TRBJ2-1; cdr3_aa: CASSSTSGTYNEQFF; cdr3_nt: TGTGCCAGCAGTTCGACTAGCGGGACCTACAATGAGCAGTTCTTC
d_call: NA; clone_size: NA; v_call: TRBV4-3; j_call: TRBJ2-7; cdr3_aa: CASSLKPGFEQYF; cdr3_nt: TGCGCCAGCAGCCTCAAACCGGGGTTCGAGCAGTACTTC
d_call: NA; clone_size: NA; v_call: TRBV5-1; j_call: TRBJ2-5; cdr3_aa: CASSFDSNQETQYF; cdr3_nt: TGCGCCAGCAGCTTCGACAGCAACCAAGAGACCCAGTACTTC
d_call: NA; clone_size: NA; v_call: TRBV27; j_call: TRBJ1-5; cdr3_aa: CASRGEGDGQPQHF; cdr3_nt: TGTGCCAGCAGAGGAGAGGGGGACGGTCAGCCCCAGCATTTT
d_call: TRBD2; clone_size: NA; v_call: TRBV5-4; j_call: TRBJ2-3; cdr3_aa: CATWGGAGRTDTQYF; cdr3_nt: TGTGCCACCTGGGGAGGGGCGGGCCGCACAGATACGCAGTATTTT
d_call: TRBD1; clone_size: NA; v_call: TRBV2; j_call: TRBJ2-4; cdr3_aa: CASKGAAKNIQYF; cdr3_nt: TGTGCCAGCAAGGGGGCGGCCAAAAACATTCAGTACTTC
d_call: TRBD1; clone_size: NA; v_call: TRBV6-5; j_call: TRBJ1-4; cdr3_aa: CASSYQSTGTAEKLFF; cdr3_nt: TGTGCCAGCAGTTACCAATCGACAGGGACGGCTGAAAAACTGTTTTTT
d_call: TRBD1; clone_size: NA; v_call: TRBV9; j_call: TRBJ2-2; cdr3_aa: CASRRDRGATGELFF; cdr3_nt: TGTGCCAGCAGAAGGGACAGGGGGGCCACCGGGGAGCTGTTTTTT
d_call: NA; clone_size: NA; v_call: TRBV6-1; j_call: TRBJ2-2; cdr3_aa: CASHPDTGELFF; cdr3_nt: TGTGCCAGCCACCCAGACACCGGGGAGCTGTTTTTT
d_call: NA; clone_size: NA; v_call: TRBV2; j_call: TRBJ2-7; cdr3_aa: CASNPIQGSYEQYF; cdr3_nt: TGTGCCAGCAATCCGATACAGGGTTCCTACGAGCAGTACTTC
d_call: NA; clone_size: NA; v_call: TRBV7-2; j_call: TRBJ2-5; cdr3_aa: CASSLDIQETQYF; cdr3_nt: TGTGCCAGCAGCTTGGACATCCAAGAGACCCAGTACTTC
d_call: NA; clone_size: NA; v_call: TRBV14; j_call: TRBJ2-1; cdr3_aa: CASSQDIPETRGNEQFF; cdr3_nt: TGTGCCAGCAGCCAAGATATTCCCGAAACCAGAGGCAATGAGCAGTTCTTC
d_call: NA; clone_size: NA; v_call: TRBV28; j_call: TRBJ1-5; cdr3_aa: CASSLSLGHLYSNQPQHF; cdr3_nt: TGTGCCAGCAGTTTATCGCTCGGACATCTGTATAGCAATCAGCCCCAGCATTTT
d_call: TRBD2; clone_size: NA; v_call: TRBV14; j_call: TRBJ2-7; cdr3_aa: CASSLWTSGLTYEQYF; cdr3_nt: TGTGCCAGCAGCCTCTGGACTAGCGGGCTCACCTACGAGCAGTACTTC
d_call: TRBD1; clone_size: few; v_call: TRBV6-1; j_call: TRBJ1-2; cdr3_aa: CASGGQGYGYTF; cdr3_nt: TGTGCCAGCGGCGGACAGGGTTATGGCTACACCTTC
d_call: TRBD2; clone_size: NA; v_call: TRBV27; j_call: TRBJ2-7; cdr3_aa: CASSPLAGVGWEQYF; cdr3_nt: TGTGCCAGCAGTCCATTAGCGGGAGTGGGGTGGGAGCAGTACTTC
d_call: NA; clone_size: NA; v_call: TRBV21-1; j_call: TRBJ2-7; cdr3_aa: CASSRTKEPKGERYEQYF; cdr3_nt: TGTGCCAGCAGCAGAACGAAGGAGCCTAAAGGGGAACGCTACGAGCAGTACTTC
d_call: NA; clone_size: NA; v_call: TRBV9; j_call: TRBJ2-5; cdr3_aa: CASSPEVREKTQYF; cdr3_nt: TGTGCCAGCAGCCCGGAGGTCAGGGAGAAGACCCAGTACTTC
d_call: NA; clone_size: NA; v_call: TRBV19; j_call: TRBJ2-1; cdr3_aa: CASSTDSYYNEQFF; cdr3_nt: TGTGCCAGTAGTACGGACTCGTACTACAATGAGCAGTTCTTC
d_call: NA; clone_size: once; v_call: TRBV27; j_call: TRBJ2-1; cdr3_aa: CASSDPGVSYNEQFF; cdr3_nt: TGTGCCAGCAGTGACCCAGGGGTCTCCTACAATGAGCAGTTCTTC
d_call: NA; clone_size: NA; v_call: TRBV29-1; j_call: TRBJ2-5; cdr3_aa: CSGCNTGTRQETQYF; cdr3_nt: TGCAGCGGCTGTAACACCGGGACACGGCAAGAGACCCAGTACTTC
d_call: NA; clone_size: NA; v_call: TRBV29-1; j_call: TRBJ2-7; cdr3_aa: CSVGIGGVGVWEQYF; cdr3_nt: TGCAGCGTTGGGATCGGAGGGGTGGGGGTATGGGAGCAGTACTTC